These 22 T cell receptor beta chains share one sample of origin, sequenced in a study of tumor-infiltrating lymphocytes in primary liver carcinoma. Starting material of 500 to 600 ng total RNA yielded TCR beta cDNA via a constant-region primer. Slightly modified ARM-PCR with three nested multiplex PCR rounds yielded TCR beta libraries. With TRBV1-TRBV30 forward primers and a C-beta reverse primer, the first two PCR rounds were run for 10 to 11 cycles each. In TCRdb, the multiplex PCR reads were re-called with MiXCR into one record per CDR3 protein. This table has more than 50,000 distinct CDR3 sequences, about 80% appearing once. Between roughly 20 and 31 mg of unsorted bulk tissue served as the source from which RNA and DNA were co-extracted. Sequencing was carried out using liver tumor tissue from sampling region 2. The subset here: tumor region T2, inferior pole. The receptors were gathered from a man aged 35 to 55 with primary liver carcinoma and hepatitis B virus infection.

The genes are TRBV13 and TRBJ2-7; no firm D call. Trimming stripped 5 bases from V and 13 bases from J, with 18 bases between. CDR1 and CDR2 from the germline V gene are PRHDT and FYEKMQ (reference sequence). This CDR3 contains 12 residues. The CDR3 here is CASSMLKNDQYF. The CDR3, as DNA: TGTGCCAGCAGCATGCTGAAGAATGATCAATACTTC.

In this sample, this clonotype turned up once. Germline is not matched at one junction end, which may reflect a read error. The chain combines TRBV11-2 with TRBJ2-7, with TRBD2 matching over 15 bases. CDR1 and CDR2 (germline): SGHAT, FQNNGV. The CDR3 consists of 18 residues. The DNA of the CDR3 is TGTGACAGCAGCTTATCCTTTGGACTAGCGGGAGGGGAGTACGAGCAGTACTTC. As protein: CDSSLSFGLAGGEYEQYF.

The rearrangement joins TRBV4-1 to TRBJ1-5; D is unclear. The CDR3 length is 15 residues. Germline CDR1 and CDR2: MGHRA and YSYEKL. Trimming removed 1 base from V and 9 bases from J, with 16 bases in between. The CDR3 is CASSQGDRNDRPQHF. In DNA, the CDR3 is TGCGCCAGCAGCCAAGGGGATAGGAACGATCGGCCCCAGCATTTT.

The CDR3 DNA reads as TGTGCCAGCATGATCCGGGACTTACGTTATAATGAGCAGTTCTTC. Encoded protein: CASMIRDLRYNEQFF. The chain carries TRBV6-5 and TRBJ2-1; tentatively, D is TRBD2 (6 bases). CDR3 length equals 15 residues. Trimming shortened V by 7 bases and J by 7 bases, and 20 bases separated the two germline ends. Germline V lookup: CDR1 MNHEY, CDR2 SVGAGI.

As concerns this clonotype: At one end, the junction sequence differs from germline, possibly due to a read error. The chain has TRBV6-5 and TRBJ2-7, with a weak D call TRBD2 (6 bases). CDR3 length: 14 residues. Germline V gene sequence: CDR1 MNHEY, CDR2 SVGAGI. The CDR3 bases are TGCGCCTCCAGGCCGGAGGGGCTAGCCTACAAGCAGTACTTC. Translating gives CASRPEGLAYKQYF.

About this clonotype itself: At one of its ends the junction is not consistent with the germline gene, which may arise from a read error. CDR3 amino acids: CGSSPRGLNIEAFF. CDR3 nucleotide sequence: TGTGGCAGCAGTCCCCGGGGATTGAACATTGAAGCTTTCTTT. This sequence joins TRBV12-3 or TRBV12-4 and TRBJ1-1, with D unresolved. The CDR3 sequence is 14 residues long.

About this clonotype: A read error is likely, as this CDR3 ends without the conserved phenylalanine or tryptophan. The chain is built from TRBV10-3 and TRBJ2-7; a weak D match, TRBD1 (6 bases). The CDR3 sequence is 13 residues long. Trimming cost V 7 bases and J 4 bases, with 14 bases left between them. Germline values: CDR1 ENHRY, CDR2 SYGVKD. CDR3 amino acids: CAIMRTEPYEQYS. DNA for the CDR3: TGTGCCATCATGAGGACAGAACCTTACGAGCAGTACTCC.

This clonotype was counted many times. The chain combines TRBV2 with TRBJ2-7; D remains unclear. Trimming left V 8 bases short and J 4 bases short, with 12 bases between. Looked up from germline, CDR1 is SNHLY and CDR2 is FYNNEI. The CDR3 is 12 residues long. For the CDR3, the DNA is TGTGCCAGCTATATGGAAGAGTACGAGCAGTACTTC. It yields the protein CASYMEEYEQYF. Full variable domain (outside the CDR3, taken from reference TRBV2 and TRBJ2-7): EPEVTQTPSHQVTQMGQEVILRCVPISNHLYFYWYRQILGQKVEFLVSFYNNEISEKSEIFDDQFSVERPDGSNFTLKIRSTKLEDSAMYFCASYMEEYEQYFGPGTRLTVT.

In regard to this clonotype: Germline and junction disagree at one end, which may indicate a read error. The rearrangement links TRBV5-5 to TRBJ2-7, with 7 bases identical to TRBD1. This CDR3 comprises 15 residues. The germline V gene encodes CDR1 SGHKS and CDR2 YYEKEE (reference sequence). The CDR3 nucleotides read TGTGCCAGCAGCCGCGTCCCGGGACAGTCCTACGAGCATTACTTC. As protein: CASSRVPGQSYEHYF.

On this clonotype: Without the conserved terminal phenylalanine or tryptophan, this CDR3 likely stems from a read error. This chain links TRBV12-3 or TRBV12-4 with TRBJ2-7, with D possibly being TRBD2 (5 bases). The CDR3 is made up of 13 amino acids. The CDR3 region is CVSTRREYYEQYL. Written as DNA, the CDR3 is TGTGTCAGCACCCGACGGGAATACTACGAGCAGTACCTA.

The chain has TRBV12-3 or TRBV12-4 and TRBJ2-2; D might be TRBD1 (5 bases). V was pared by 2 bases and J by 2 bases, with 12 bases between. This CDR3 spans 16 amino acids. The CDR3 here is CASSLHPGFNTGELFF. The CDR3 DNA is TGTGCCAGCAGTTTACACCCAGGGTTCAACACCGGGGAGCTGTTTTTT.

The count of this clonotype is one. Since the CDR3 does not end with the conserved phenylalanine or tryptophan, this likely comes from a read error. J is TRBJ2-1 and V is TRBV29-1; 12 bases agree with TRBD1. V shed 6 bases and J 12 bases; nucleotides not matched to a gene: 15. The length of the CDR3 is 15 residues. CDR1 is SQVTM, CDR2 ANQGSEA, per germline. The CDR3 spells CSVERGTGGAGRQFL. CDR3 sequence (DNA): TGCAGCGTAGAGAGAGGGACAGGGGGCGCGGGCAGGCAGTTCTTA.

The gene calls are TRBV11-2 and TRBJ2-5, with D possibly being TRBD2 (6 bases). V lost 5 bases, J lost 0 bases, and 13 bases lay in between. CDR3 length: 15 residues. Germline CDR1 is SGHAT and CDR2 is FQNNGV. Here the CDR3 DNA reads TGTGCCAGCAGCCCGGTCGGAGGGGACCAAGAGACCCAGTACTTC. Translating gives CASSPVGGDQETQYF. The entire variable domain, with the rest obtained from reference TRBV11-2 and TRBJ2-5, is as follows: EAGVAQSPRYKIIEKRQSVAFWCNPISGHATLYWYQQILGQGPKLLIQFQNNGVVDDSQLPKDRFSAERLKGVDSTLKIQPAKLEDSAVYLCASSPVGGDQETQYFGPGTRLLVL.

This clonotype showed up just once. Sequence at one end of the junction differs from germline and may be a read error. The CDR3 here is CAGSLVNGGQLHGAQYF. Here the CDR3 DNA reads TGTGCCGGCAGCTTAGTAAATGGCGGACAGCTCCACGGGGCCCAGTACTTC. This chain joins TRBV11-1 and TRBJ2-5, with D maybe TRBD1 (6 bases). This CDR3 has 17 residues. Germline V gene lookup returns CDR1 SGHAT and CDR2 FQDESV (reference sequence).

A word on this clonotype: In this CDR3 the conserved last residue, phenylalanine or tryptophan, is missing, so a read error is likely. This rearrangement joins TRBV11-2 to TRBJ1-2; D may be TRBD1 (5 bases). There are 14 residues in the CDR3. Per the germline V gene, CDR1 is SGHAT and CDR2 is FQNNGV. Trimming removed 6 bases from V and 4 bases from J, with 15 bases in between. The CDR3 bases are TGTGCCAGCAGAGAGAGGGGCACCGCCTATGGCTACACCTCC. As protein: CASRERGTAYGYTS.

Turning to this clonotype: Lacking the conserved final phenylalanine or tryptophan, this CDR3 likely reflects a read error. The rearrangement links TRBV29-1 to TRBJ2-1; D is unresolved. V lost 4 bases and J lost 0, with 10 bases in between. Germline V gene sequence: CDR1 SQVTM, CDR2 ANQGSEA. CDR3 length equals 14 residues. The CDR3 sequence is CSVGVWSSYNEQFL. CDR3 coding DNA: TGCAGCGTTGGGGTCTGGAGCTCCTACAATGAGCAGTTCTTA.

This clonotype was observed many times. V gene TRBV12-3 or TRBV12-4 combines with J gene TRBJ1-5, with unresolved D. Trimming took off 3 bases at V and 6 bases at J, with 9 bases between the two ends. CDR3 size: 13 residues. CDR3 region: CASSLRPAQPQHF. In nucleotides, the CDR3 is TGTGCCAGCAGTTTGAGGCCCGCTCAGCCCCAGCATTTT.

Regarding this clonotype: With a much larger clone just one base away, this may be a read error. The V gene is TRBV29-1, the J gene TRBJ1-3; TRBD1 might be the D (5 bases). Deletions cut 8 bases from V and 4 bases from J, with 24 bases between. Germline V gene data show CDR1 as SQVTM and CDR2 as ANQGSEA. The CDR3 contains 16 residues. The chain's CDR3 is CSRRDGHFLRGNTIYF. The DNA for the CDR3 is TGCAGCCGCCGGGACGGCCACTTCTTGAGAGGAAACACCATATATTTT.

This chain connects TRBV7-9 to TRBJ1-2; TRBD1 aligns across 7 bases. In germline, CDR1 is SEHNR, CDR2 FQNEAQ (reference sequence). The CDR3 length is 17 residues. As DNA, the CDR3 is TGTGTCATCAGCTTACTACAGGGGACGATATTGAGGTCTGGCTACACCTTC. Encoded protein: CVISLLQGTILRSGYTF.

This clonotype has a count of ten or more. The chain links TRBV7-8 to TRBJ1-5; D is possibly TRBD1 (5 bases). V dropped 7 bases and J dropped 0 bases, with 13 bases sitting between them. Germline assignment: CDR1 SGHVS and CDR2 FQNEAQ. The CDR3 has 15 residues. CDR3 protein: CASTGGSYSNQPQHF. DNA for the CDR3: TGTGCCAGCACTGGGGGTAGCTATAGCAATCAGCCCCAGCATTTT.

Written as DNA, the CDR3 is TGTGCCAGCAGCGAACAGGGAGATCGCACTGAAGCTTTCTTT. Protein: CASSEQGDRTEAFF. This chain uses TRBV6-1 with TRBJ1-1; the D gene is possibly TRBD1 (6 bases). There are 14 residues in the CDR3. The germline V gene encodes CDR1 MNHNS and CDR2 SASEGT. V lost 6 bases and J 4 bases, leaving 15 bases between the germline ends.

CDR3 sequence (DNA): TGTGCCAGCAGTTTAGCGGCGAGGGCCCAGCATTTT. The encoded protein is CASSLAARAQHF. This sequence joins TRBV12-3 or TRBV12-4 and TRBJ1-5, with D unclear. The CDR3 has 12 residues. Trimming stripped 0 bases from V and 11 bases from J, with 8 bases between.